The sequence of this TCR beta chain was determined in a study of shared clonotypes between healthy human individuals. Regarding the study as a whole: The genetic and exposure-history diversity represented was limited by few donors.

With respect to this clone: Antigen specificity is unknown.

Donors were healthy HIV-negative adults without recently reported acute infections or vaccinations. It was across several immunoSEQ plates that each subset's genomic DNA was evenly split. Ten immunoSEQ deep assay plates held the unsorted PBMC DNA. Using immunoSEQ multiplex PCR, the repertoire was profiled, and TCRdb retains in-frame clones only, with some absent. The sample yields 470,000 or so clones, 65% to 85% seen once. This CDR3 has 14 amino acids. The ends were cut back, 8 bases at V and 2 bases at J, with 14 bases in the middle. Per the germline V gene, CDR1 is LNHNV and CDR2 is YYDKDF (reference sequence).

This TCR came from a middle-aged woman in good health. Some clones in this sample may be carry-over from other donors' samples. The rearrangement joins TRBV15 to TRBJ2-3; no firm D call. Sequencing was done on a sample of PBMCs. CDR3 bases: TGTGCCACCGCTGCAGACCTGACCACAGATACGCAGTATTTT. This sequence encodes CATAADLTTDTQYF. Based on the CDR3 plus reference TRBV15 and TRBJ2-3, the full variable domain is DAMVIQNPRYQVTQFGKPVTLSCSQTLNHNVMYWYQQKSSQAPKLLFHYYDKDFNNEADTPDNFQSRRPNTSFCFLDIRSPGLGDTAMYLCATAADLTTDTQYFGPGTRLTVL.